This entry concerns a single TCR beta chain. The target antigen is unknown. The sample comes from a study of shared clonotypes between healthy human individuals. About the study: Per donor, three plates held CD4 naive cells, three held CD4 memory, two held CD8 naive and one held CD8 memory.

V lost 2 bases, J lost 3 bases, and 6 bases stayed unmatched. The germline V gene has CDR1 SQVTM and CDR2 ANQGSEA. The CDR3 runs 15 residues. Whole-study results and caveats: Clonotype sharing among donors, it was expected, would be affected by sequencing depth. Against clonotypes common to all four donors, non-shared ones had lower generation probabilities. Sampling included only blood; tissue repertoires likely differ.

This table comes from immunoSEQ multiplex PCR, and its TCRdb copy is limited to in-frame clones, with some not included. Here the sample spans about 2.2 million clones, about 92% being singletons. The naive CD8 fraction comprised CD45RO-negative cells positively selected for CCR7 and excluded terminally differentiated effector memory CD45RA+ cells. This clonotype was obtained from a man aged 18 to 29 in good health. Some clones in this sample may be carry-over from other donors' samples. Sequenced material: naive CD8+ T cells from PBMCs. This sequence joins TRBV29-1 and TRBJ2-7; 11 nucleotides agree with TRBD2. The CDR3 loop reads CSVEPTSGRNYEQYF. DNA for the CDR3: TGCAGCGTTGAACCTACTAGCGGGAGAAACTACGAGCAGTACTTC.